This T cell receptor beta chain was sequenced in a study of cytomegalovirus exposure and HLA in healthy donors. Study-level information: Earlier findings included nearly 120 million unique TCR beta sequences obtained from 150 million to 200 million T cells.

Remarks on this clone: What it binds is not known.

Use of 60 Vbeta and 13 Jbeta primers characterized the PCR. Produced via immunoSEQ multiplex PCR; TCRdb's table is partial and in-frame only. The sample includes 150,000 to 200,000 clones, more than 60% of them seen just once. The study's findings and limits: Association of a missense DCLRE1C variant with TCR beta V- and J-gene trimming was reported in a later analysis.

The CDR3 runs 11 residues. Looked up from germline, CDR1 is MGHDK and CDR2 is SYGVNS. Deletions cut 1 base from V and 5 bases from J, with 3 bases between. Material: PBMCs. The rearrangement links TRBV25-1 to TRBJ2-7; unclear D gene. The receptor was isolated from a woman aged 25-40 years in good health and CMV-seropositive. The CDR3 DNA sequence: TGTGCCAGCAGTGAATTAAACGAGCAGTACTTC. Residues: CASSELNEQYF.